This T cell receptor beta chain is drawn from a study of blood T cell repertoires in COVID-19. Germline lookup yields CDR1 KGHDR and CDR2 SFDVKD. V was clipped by 0 bases and J by 7 bases; unmatched bases: 6. CDR3 length: 16 amino acids. Generated by immunoSEQ multiplex PCR, the TCRdb table keeps only in-frame clones and is missing some. The top ten clones hold 8% to 10% of a sample with about 240,000 clones, 75% to 85% of them seen once. The clonotype comes from a woman older than 75 with COVID-19, enrolled during active disease. The source material was peripheral blood. The V and J genes are TRBV24-1 and TRBJ2-2, with TRBD1 identical over 8 bases. The CDR3 DNA reads TGTGCCACCAGTGATTTGGCAGGGGGCCTCGGCGGGGAGCTGTTTTTT. Amino acids: CATSDLAGGLGGELFF.